This T cell receptor (beta chain) was captured in a study of blood T cell repertoires in COVID-19. The assay was immunoSEQ multiplex PCR, and TCRdb's table has in-frame clones only and misses some. The repertoire holds 68,000 or so clones, around 80% seen once, with roughly a third in the top ten. The CDR3 has 17 amino acids. Per the germline V gene, CDR1 is SGHTA and CDR2 is FQGNSA. V lost 0 bases to trimming and J lost 3 bases; unmatched junction nucleotides: 5. The receptor's source is a human donor in a cohort sampled during active COVID-19. V is TRBV7-2 and J is TRBJ2-6, with TRBD2 matching over 7 bases. Sequencing used peripheral blood. The CDR3 bases are TGTGCCAGCAGCTTAGCGGGAGGGCCAGGTGGGGCCAACGTCCTGACTTTC. Amino acids: CASSLAGGPGGANVLTF.